The 22 T cell receptor beta chains presented below share a single source sample, sequenced in a study of T-cell reconstitution after alpha-beta-depleted transplantation in children. Unique molecular identifiers were built into the TCRbeta library. Via MiXCR, TCRdb re-called the PCR reads, giving one row per CDR3 protein. Of approximately 800,000 distinct CDR3 sequences in the sample, under 20% are singletons; the top ten hold about 5%. The starting material was PBMCs, mostly from graft donor cells, obtained 360 days after TCRalphabeta/CD19-depleted stem cell transplant. These receptors were taken from a male patient younger than 18 who had a stem cell transplant for acute lymphoblastic leukemia, so the T cells may come from the graft donor.

In this sample, this clonotype turned up a few times. V gene TRBV5-1 combines with J gene TRBJ2-2; tentatively, D is TRBD1 (6 bases). Trimming stripped 6 bases from V and 6 bases from J, with 12 bases between. This CDR3 comprises 13 residues. Germline CDR1 reads SGHRS; CDR2 reads YFSETQ. This CDR3 reads CASNEGVPGELFF. CDR3 coding DNA: TGCGCCAGCAACGAGGGGGTACCCGGGGAGCTGTTTTTT.

V and J are TRBV9 and TRBJ2-5; D is possibly TRBD1 (6 bases). The CDR3 runs to 14 residues. Deletions cut 3 bases from V and 5 bases from J, with 14 bases between. Germline lookup yields CDR1 SGDLS and CDR2 YYNGEE. This CDR3 is CASSAGGVWETQYF. The CDR3 coding sequence is TGTGCCAGCAGCGCTGGGGGCGTCTGGGAGACCCAGTACTTC. Full variable domain (missing parts from reference TRBV9 and TRBJ2-5): DSGVTQTPKHLITATGQRVTLRCSPRSGDLSVYWYQQSLDQGLQFLIQYYNGEERAKGNILERFSAQQFPDLHSELNLSSLELGDSALYFCASSAGGVWETQYFGPGTRLLVL.

This clonotype was seen only a few times. The chain combines TRBV5-1 with TRBJ2-1, with a weak D call TRBD2 (6 bases). Trimming removed 2 bases at V and 5 bases at J, with 11 bases between. The length of the CDR3 is 14 residues. The germline CDR1 and CDR2 sequences are SGHRS and YFSETQ. DNA of the CDR3: TGCGCCAGCAGCTTACGGGGACTCAACAATGAGCAGTTCTTC. This codes for CASSLRGLNNEQFF.

The V and J genes are TRBV4-1 and TRBJ2-1; 9 bases line up with TRBD2. Per germline, CDR1 MGHRA and CDR2 YSYEKL. This CDR3 is 19 amino acids long. V shed 2 bases, J shed 5 bases, and the junction held 16 bases outside the gene matches. CDR3 sequence (DNA): TGCGCCAGCAGCCAACCAGGCGGCGGGAGGGCCTGGATGGACAATGAGCAGTTCTTC. Its protein product is CASSQPGGGRAWMDNEQFF.

This clonotype was detected only a few times. This rearrangement joins TRBV6-2 or TRBV6-3 to TRBJ2-7, with TRBD1 matching over 8 bases. V shed 6 bases, J shed 3 bases, and the junction held 13 bases outside the gene matches. This CDR3 has 16 residues. The germline V gene has CDR1 MNHEY and CDR2 SVGEGT. The CDR3 loop reads CASSLRGTGRYYEQYF. CDR3 in DNA: TGTGCCAGCAGCCTTCGGGGGACAGGCAGGTACTACGAGCAGTACTTC.

This sequence joins TRBV5-1 and TRBJ2-2; TRBD1 agrees at 11 bases. Germline V gene data show CDR1 as SGHRS and CDR2 as YFSETQ. V was clipped by 3 bases and J by 3 bases; unmatched bases: 4. This CDR3 region has 16 residues. The CDR3 sequence is CASSWTGGADTGELFF. The DNA of the CDR3 is TGCGCCAGCAGCTGGACAGGGGGCGCGGACACCGGGGAGCTGTTTTTT.

This clonotype was seen repeatedly, ten times or more. The chain carries TRBV20-1 and TRBJ1-4; TRBD1 might be the D (6 bases). Germline assignment: CDR1 DFQATT and CDR2 SNEGSKA (reference sequence). The CDR3 spans 14 residues. Trimming took 4 bases from V and 4 from J, leaving 13 bases between them. The CDR3 bases are TGCAGTGCTACGGGGACACGGGATAATGAAAAACTGTTTTTT. Protein product: CSATGTRDNEKLFF.

The gene calls are TRBV25-1 and TRBJ2-5; TRBD2 aligns across 12 bases. J lost 5 bases, V lost 6 bases, and 4 bases had no gene match. Germline V gives CDR1 MGHDK, CDR2 SYGVNS. There are 14 residues in the CDR3. In DNA form, the CDR3 reads TGTGCCAGCAGCTCCGGGACTAGCGGGGAGACCCAGTACTTC. Translation: CASSSGTSGETQYF. The complete variable domain, with remaining parts taken from reference TRBV25-1 and TRBJ2-5, reads EADIYQTPRYLVIGTGKKITLECSQTMGHDKMYWYQQDPGMELHLIHYSYGVNSTEKGDLSSESTVSRIRTEHFPLTLESARPSHTSQYLCASSSGTSGETQYFGPGTRLLVL.

This clonotype has just a few counts. This chain joins TRBV5-1 and TRBJ2-7; perhaps D is TRBD1 or TRBD2 (5 bases each). Germline V gene sequence: CDR1 SGHRS, CDR2 YFSETQ. Trimming cost V 1 base and J 0 bases, with 20 bases left between them. The CDR3 spans 18 residues. The CDR3 DNA follows: TGCGCCAGCAGCTTGTGGGACCCCGGGATTTCTAGCTCCTACGAGCAGTACTTC. Its translation is CASSLWDPGISSSYEQYF.

J is TRBJ2-1 and V is TRBV15, with 15 nucleotides matching TRBD2. This CDR3 is built from 16 residues. From germline, CDR1 is LNHNV and CDR2 YYDKDF (reference sequence). V was pared by 5 bases and J by 5 bases, with 4 bases of the junction left unmatched. CDR3 in amino acids: CATSPGLAGGNNEQFF. The CDR3 DNA sequence: TGTGCCACCAGCCCGGGACTAGCGGGAGGAAACAATGAGCAGTTCTTC.

The sample holds many counts of this clonotype. The J gene is TRBJ2-7, the V gene TRBV12-3 or TRBV12-4, with 9 nucleotides matching TRBD2. V lost 5 bases, J lost 4 bases, and 18 bases stayed unmatched. The CDR3 has 18 residues. DNA of the CDR3: TGTGCCAGCAGTCCCATGCGGGAGGGCCCCGTTGTCCCGTACGAGCAGTACTTC. It encodes CASSPMREGPVVPYEQYF.

CDR3 nucleotide sequence: TGTGCCAGCAGCTGGCAGGGAGGGGTCGGTTCACCCCTCCACTTT. It codes for CASSWQGGVGSPLHF. The chain employs TRBV5-5 and TRBJ1-6, with D tentatively TRBD1 (5 bases). Germline CDR1 SGHKS, CDR2 YYEKEE (reference sequence). V lost 3 bases and J 9 bases, leaving 16 bases between the germline ends. This CDR3 is 15 amino acids long.

The rearrangement links TRBV28 to TRBJ2-7; TRBD2 matches at 13 bases. Germline V gene lookup returns CDR1 MDHEN and CDR2 SYDVKM. The CDR3 sequence is 15 residues long. The ends lost 6 bases at V and 2 bases at J; junction bases unmatched: 4. CDR3 sequence reads: CASRHTSGRAYEQYF. The CDR3 DNA follows: TGTGCCAGCAGGCACACTAGCGGGAGGGCCTACGAGCAGTACTTC.

The rearrangement uses TRBV12-3 or TRBV12-4 and TRBJ2-7; a weak D match, TRBD1 (6 bases). This CDR3 is 15 amino acids long. V was cut by 4 bases and J by 7 bases, with 20 bases left in between. The CDR3, as DNA: TGTGCCAGCAGTTCGCCTAACAGGGACCCCAGGGAGCAGTACTTC. Encoded protein: CASSSPNRDPREQYF.

This clonotype has more than one count but fewer than ten. The V and J genes are TRBV20-1 and TRBJ2-3; 9 bases are shared with TRBD2. Trimming took 0 bases from V and 3 from J; bases not matched to a gene: 4. Germline values: CDR1 DFQATT, CDR2 SNEGSKA (reference sequence). The CDR3 totals 15 residues. CDR3 coding DNA: TGCAGTGCTAGAGATTGGGCGGGAGGGACAGATACGCAGTATTTT. Translated, it gives CSARDWAGGTDTQYF.

The table lists this clonotype with many counts. The V call is TRBV7-8, the J call TRBJ2-3; 10 nucleotides align to TRBD2. This CDR3 comprises 16 residues. Germline trimming cut 6 bases from V and 2 bases from J; bases unmatched to any gene: 8. The germline CDR1 and CDR2 sequences are SGHVS and FQNEAQ. This CDR3 reads CASRLRTSGHTDTQYF. CDR3 coding DNA: TGTGCCAGCAGGCTCAGGACTAGCGGACACACAGATACGCAGTATTTT.

This clonotype came up a few times. The genes are TRBV5-1 and TRBJ2-7; D not certain. The CDR3 length is 11 residues. V dropped 6 bases and J dropped 8 bases, with 12 bases sitting between them. The germline gives CDR1 SGHRS, CDR2 YFSETQ. CDR3 DNA: TGCGCCAGCACCGGAAGGACCAAGCAGTACTTC. Translation: CASTGRTKQYF.

The rearrangement links TRBV3-1 to TRBJ1-4; D remains unclear. The CDR3 is made up of 16 amino acids. V lost 3 bases and J lost 0, with 11 bases in between. Germline CDR1 and CDR2: LGHDT and YNNKEL (reference sequence). In DNA form, the CDR3 reads TGTGCCAGCAGCCATGATGGACGAGCAACTAATGAAAAACTGTTTTTT. Its protein is CASSHDGRATNEKLFF.

The rearrangement links TRBV20-1 to TRBJ2-7; 9 positions agree with TRBD2. This CDR3 has 14 amino acids. With V trimmed by 0 bases and J by 3 bases, 3 bases remained unmatched. The germline V gene has CDR1 DFQATT and CDR2 SNEGSKA (reference sequence). As DNA, the CDR3 is TGCAGTGCTAGAGAGACTAGCGGAAACTACGAGCAGTACTTC. Its translation is CSARETSGNYEQYF.

The chain links TRBV4-1 to TRBJ2-6, with a possible D match to TRBD1 (5 bases). The V end was cut by 1 base, the J end by 0 bases, with 13 bases between. Looked up from germline, CDR1 is MGHRA and CDR2 is YSYEKL. The CDR3 totals 18 residues. The CDR3 DNA follows: TGCGCCAGCAGCCAAGGGTCAGGGATCACCTCTGGGGCCAACGTCCTGACTTTC. It yields the protein CASSQGSGITSGANVLTF.

Ten or more counts support this clonotype. V and J are TRBV29-1 and TRBJ2-6; D is uncertain. From germline, CDR1 is SQVTM and CDR2 ANQGSEA. V was pared by 1 base and J by 11 bases, with 9 bases between. The CDR3 totals 12 residues. CDR3 loop: CSVEVNRDVLTF. CDR3 nucleotides: TGCAGCGTTGAAGTCAATCGGGACGTCCTGACTTTC.

This clonotype was counted a few times. J is TRBJ2-7 and V is TRBV6-5; possibly TRBD1 for D (6 bases). The germline gives CDR1 MNHEY, CDR2 SVGAGI. V was pared by 2 bases and J by 1 base, with 12 bases between. The CDR3 covers 15 residues. CDR3 in DNA: TGTGCCAGCAGTTACAGGGGCAGGGGATCCTACGAGCAGTACTTC. This codes for CASSYRGRGSYEQYF.